This T cell receptor beta chain was profiled in a study of beta chain features in type 1 diabetes. Points from the study as a whole: TCRB CDR3s were moderately but significantly shorter in Type 1 diabetes patients in all four CD4+ subsets.

Every isolated RNA sample was fully reverse transcribed, so sequencing captured expressed TCRB transcripts. Method: immunoSEQ multiplex PCR; TCRdb's copy keeps in-frame clones and lacks some. The table lists about 240,000 clones, 27% of them singletons, with approximately 4% in the top ten. Details on this clone: Antigen unknown.

Germline-derived CDR1 and CDR2 are SGHDT and YYEEEE. The trim removed 4 bases at V and 7 bases at J, leaving 7 bases unmatched. CDR3 length: 14 amino acids. This chain connects TRBV5-6 to TRBJ1-2; TRBD1 aligns across 10 bases. This clonotype was sampled from a man aged 25-45 years in good health. The material sequenced was central memory CD4+ T cells from blood. CDR3 region: CASSHDRGRSGYTF. The CDR3 DNA reads as TGTGCCAGCAGCCACGACAGGGGGCGGAGTGGCTACACCTTC.